What follows are 23 T cell receptor beta chains derived from one specimen sequenced in a study of beta chain features in type 1 diabetes. Reverse transcription of all isolated RNA meant that expressed TCRB transcripts were sequenced. Repertoires were generated with immunoSEQ multiplex PCR, while TCRdb's copy carries only in-frame clones and drops some. The sample consists of just over 600,000 clones, about 16% of them appearing once. The specimen was naive CD4+ T cells from blood. Every receptor here comes from a man aged 18 to 35 in good health.

The chain carries TRBV5-1 and TRBJ1-2; no firm D call. Germline values: CDR1 SGHRS, CDR2 YFSETQ. This CDR3 comprises 14 residues. Trimming stripped 0 bases from V and 8 bases from J, with 14 bases between. The CDR3 nucleotides are TGCGCCAGCAGCTTGGCCCCGACGGAGGGCGGCTACACCTTC. It specifies CASSLAPTEGGYTF.

CDR3 in amino acids: CASSARTGQVLSGANVLTF. Here the CDR3 DNA reads TGTGCCAGCAGTGCCCGGACAGGGCAAGTCTTGTCTGGGGCCAACGTCCTGACTTTC. V usage is TRBV6-1 and J usage is TRBJ2-6; 8 bases match TRBD1. After removal of 4 bases from V and 1 base from J, the junction contained 12 bases not matched to a gene. The CDR3 runs 19 residues. In germline, CDR1 is MNHNS, CDR2 SASEGT.

The chain combines TRBV9 with TRBJ2-3; D is unclear. Germline CDR1 reads SGDLS; CDR2 reads YYNGEE. The CDR3 is 13 amino acids. Trimming removed 4 bases from V and 2 bases from J, with 8 bases in between. CDR3 DNA: TGTGCCAGCAGCCTCCCCCCCACAGATACGCAGTATTTT. Its protein product is CASSLPPTDTQYF.

This clone was detected a few times. The chain carries TRBV29-1 and TRBJ2-3, with 10 bases lining up with TRBD1. Germline trimming cut 3 bases from V and 3 bases from J; bases unmatched to any gene: 6. This CDR3 contains 15 residues. Germline V gene lookup returns CDR1 SQVTM and CDR2 ANQGSEA. The CDR3 coding sequence is TGCAGCGTTGACACCGGGACAGGGGTTACAGATACGCAGTATTTT. Translating gives CSVDTGTGVTDTQYF.

The J gene is TRBJ2-2, the V gene TRBV7-2, with TRBD1 identical over 11 bases. The CDR3 totals 15 residues. V shed 5 bases, J shed 8 bases, and the junction held 7 bases outside the gene matches. Germline V CDR1 and CDR2: SGHTA, FQGNSA. This CDR3 is CASSPRTGGSGELFF. CDR3 nucleotide sequence: TGTGCCAGCAGCCCACGGACAGGGGGCTCAGGGGAGCTGTTTTTT.

The rearrangement joins TRBV27 to TRBJ2-7, with D perhaps assigned TRBD1 or TRBD2 (6 bases each). Between the trimmed V and J ends, which lost 6 bases and 0 bases, there was a span of 21 bases. The CDR3 covers 17 residues. In germline, CDR1 is MNHEY, CDR2 SMNVEV (reference sequence). The CDR3 sequence is CASSPPNRRGSSYEQYF. CDR3 nucleotide sequence: TGTGCCAGCAGCCCCCCCAATCGGAGGGGGAGCTCCTACGAGCAGTACTTC.

Here the CDR3 reads CASSYSGRLAKNIQYF. In DNA, the CDR3 is TGTGCCAGCAGTTACTCGGGCAGGCTAGCCAAAAACATTCAGTACTTC. V gene TRBV6-5 combines with J gene TRBJ2-4; D call uncertain. V was shortened by 0 bases and J by 0 bases, with 9 bases between the two germline ends. CDR1 and CDR2 from the germline V gene are MNHEY and SVGAGI. CDR3 length: 16 amino acids.

Concerning this clone itself: Other DNA sequences in the sample encode the same CDR3. The genes are TRBV7-2 and TRBJ2-3; TRBD2 matches 7 bases. Germline V gene sequence: CDR1 SGHTA, CDR2 FQGNSA. V lost 1 base, J lost 1 base, and 2 bases stayed unmatched. There are 15 residues in the CDR3. DNA for the CDR3: TGTGCCAGCAGCTTAGGGCTAGCGGGCACAGATACGCAGTATTTT. It encodes CASSLGLAGTDTQYF. Together with reference TRBV7-2 and TRBJ2-3, the CDR3 gives the full variable domain: GAGVSQSPSNKVTEKGKDVELRCDPISGHTALYWYRQSLGQGLEFLIYFQGNSAPDKSGLPSDRFSAERTGGSVSTLTIQRTQQEDSAVYLCASSLGLAGTDTQYFGPGTRLTVL.

V usage is TRBV4-3 and J usage is TRBJ1-4; D gene uncertain. V lost 4 bases to trimming and J lost 8 bases, with 17 bases between them. There are 15 residues in the CDR3. CDR1 and CDR2 from the germline V gene are LGHNA and YSLEER. The CDR3 nucleotides read TGCGCCAGCAGCCCGAATGGGAGACGGACCGAAAAACTGTTTTTT. Protein product: CASSPNGRRTEKLFF.

This clone was seen a handful of times. The rearrangement links TRBV5-1 to TRBJ2-6; 9 nucleotides agree with TRBD1. Per germline, CDR1 SGHRS and CDR2 YFSETQ. The CDR3 contains 16 residues. V lost 4 bases and J lost 2; bases outside the gene matches: 4. CDR3 DNA: TGCGCCAGCAGCGCCAGGACAGGGGCTGGGGCCAACGTCCTGACTTTC. Protein sequence: CASSARTGAGANVLTF. Full variable domain (outside the CDR3, taken from reference TRBV5-1 and TRBJ2-6): KAGVTQTPRYLIKTRGQQVTLSCSPISGHRSVSWYQQTPGQGLQFLFEYFSETQRNKGNFPGRFSGRQFSNSRSEMNVSTLELGDSALYLCASSARTGAGANVLTFGAGSRLTVL.

The chain has TRBV28 and TRBJ2-7, with a tentative D call TRBD1 (5 bases). The CDR3 runs 12 residues. Deletions cut 3 bases from V and 9 bases from J, with 12 bases between. Germline assignment: CDR1 MDHEN and CDR2 SYDVKM. CDR3 loop: CASSLGPLGQYF. CDR3 nucleotides: TGTGCCAGCAGTTTGGGGCCCCTAGGGCAGTACTTC.

This clone was recorded a few times. The J gene is TRBJ2-6, the V gene TRBV4-3; weak D call: TRBD2 (6 bases). Germline V gives CDR1 LGHNA, CDR2 YSLEER. The CDR3 has 19 residues. V gave up 0 bases and J gave up 4 bases, with 19 bases separating them. The CDR3 nucleotides are TGCGCCAGCAGCCAAGATAAAGGACGCGGGGCGTACGGGGCCAACGTCCTGACTTTC. Translated: CASSQDKGRGAYGANVLTF.

The table lists this clone with a few counts. The chain employs TRBV27 and TRBJ2-7; unclear D gene. This CDR3 spans 15 amino acids. Per germline, CDR1 MNHEY and CDR2 SMNVEV (reference sequence). V shed 2 bases and J shed 5 bases, with 16 bases lying between them. The CDR3 region has the DNA TGTGCCAGCAGTTTACGCCGGGTTCCCGGTGACGAGCAGTACTTC. The encoded protein is CASSLRRVPGDEQYF.

This clone was observed a few times. This rearrangement joins TRBV28 to TRBJ2-3; TRBD2 matches 7 bases. The CDR3 length is 15 residues. V lost 5 bases to trimming and J lost 2 bases; unmatched junction nucleotides: 7. Germline-derived CDR1 and CDR2 are MDHEN and SYDVKM. DNA for the CDR3: TGTGCCAGCAGTCTGGGCAGCGGGGTCACAGATACGCAGTATTTT. Translating it yields CASSLGSGVTDTQYF.

This clone was seen once. The chain joins TRBV14 to TRBJ1-5, with 8 bases aligning to TRBD1. Germline V lookup: CDR1 SGHDN, CDR2 FVKESK. CDR3 size: 16 residues. The V and J ends lost 2 bases and 4 bases, in that order; junction bases with no gene match: 7. The chain's CDR3 is CASSQTVTGANQPQHF. CDR3 DNA: TGTGCCAGCAGCCAAACAGTGACAGGGGCAAATCAGCCCCAGCATTTT.

The CDR3 DNA reads TGTGCCACCGAGGGAAACGGCTACACCTTC. Protein sequence: CATEGNGYTF. The V and J genes are TRBV6-6 and TRBJ1-2; no firm D call. The CDR3 sequence is 10 residues long. The V end was cut by 10 bases, the J end by 8 bases, with 11 bases between. The germline V gene encodes CDR1 MNHNY and CDR2 SVGAGI (reference sequence).

The chain joins TRBV5-1 to TRBJ2-7; 12 positions match TRBD1. The CDR3 is made up of 15 amino acids. The J segment lost 4 bases and the V segment lost 4 bases, leaving 6 bases of the junction unmatched. CDR1 is SGHRS and CDR2 is YFSETQ in the germline V gene. CDR3 bases: TGCGCCAGCAGCACGGGACAGGGGGCAGTGTACGAGCAGTACTTC. Protein: CASSTGQGAVYEQYF.

This clone was observed a handful of times. This chain uses TRBV7-3 with TRBJ1-1; D gene ambiguous. V lost 3 bases to trimming and J lost 3 bases, with 8 bases between them. This CDR3 has 13 residues. From germline, CDR1 is SGHTA and CDR2 FQGTGA. The CDR3 loop reads CASSFLTDTEAFF. CDR3 DNA sequence: TGTGCCAGCAGCTTCCTGACGGACACTGAAGCTTTCTTT.

This clone was seen a handful of times. The chain has TRBV29-1 and TRBJ1-2, with 7 bases fitting TRBD1. V lost 6 bases, J lost 4 bases, and 11 bases stayed unmatched. CDR3 length: 14 amino acids. Per the germline V gene, CDR1 is SQVTM and CDR2 is ANQGSEA. The CDR3 coding sequence is TGCAGCGTAAAGCATCGGGACAGCTTCTATGGCTACACCTTC. This codes for CSVKHRDSFYGYTF.

This clone was observed at least ten times. The rearrangement links TRBV7-2 to TRBJ2-1; D unclear. CDR3 length: 11 residues. CDR1 is SGHTA and CDR2 is FQGNSA in the germline V gene. The V end was cut by 4 bases, the J end by 10 bases, with 8 bases between. In nucleotides, the CDR3 is TGTGCCAGCAGCTCCAAGGTCGAGCAGTTCTTC. It is translated as CASSSKVEQFF.

V gene TRBV28 combines with J gene TRBJ2-7, with D perhaps matching TRBD1 (5 bases). V was clipped by 3 bases and J by 3 bases, with 12 bases between them. The CDR3 has 14 amino acids. Germline loops: CDR1 MDHEN, CDR2 SYDVKM. The chain's CDR3 is CASSFIQGFYEQYF. The CDR3 DNA sequence: TGTGCCAGCAGTTTCATCCAGGGATTCTACGAGCAGTACTTC.

The chain is built from TRBV6-1 and TRBJ2-7; 9 bases map to TRBD2. The CDR3 is 14 residues long. Germline V gene data show CDR1 as MNHNS and CDR2 as SASEGT. V lost 8 bases to trimming and J lost 5 bases; unmatched junction nucleotides: 10. CDR3 sequence (DNA): TGTGCCAGCCGTATAGCGGGAGCGGTACACGAGCAGTACTTC. Protein product: CASRIAGAVHEQYF.

V and J are TRBV10-3 and TRBJ2-7; perhaps TRBD2 as D (6 bases). This CDR3 contains 19 residues. Trimming pared 6 bases from V and 9 bases from J, leaving 36 bases between. In germline, CDR1 is ENHRY, CDR2 SYGVKD. The CDR3 DNA reads TGTGCCATCAGACCCCGCTTGGGGGGAAACCCTCTGGGGCTCTCAGGGCAGTACTTC. It translates to CAIRPRLGGNPLGLSGQYF.